This TCR beta chain was found in a study of cytomegalovirus exposure and HLA in healthy donors. Background on the study: The same platform was used for the 120 or so validation repertoires as for the approximately 630 first-cohort repertoires, as reported in a later analysis. Whole-study findings and limits: In vitro confirmation showed a few CMV-associated chains to be CMV antigen specific.

This table comes from immunoSEQ multiplex PCR, and its TCRdb copy is limited to in-frame clones, with some not included. The sample has about 130,000 clones; around nine tenths are singletons. Germline assignment: CDR1 SNHLY and CDR2 FYNNEI. The CDR3 contains 15 residues. Unmatched junction bases numbered 10, after V lost 2 bases and J lost 8 bases. Concerning this clone: Its cognate antigen is unknown.

Sequencing was done on a sample of PBMCs. This receptor was identified in a man aged 30 to 39 in good health and CMV-seronegative. The chain couples TRBV2 to TRBJ2-5, with 8 bases matching TRBD2. CDR3 amino acids: CASSERGGRLATQYF. DNA of the CDR3: TGTGCCAGCAGTGAACGAGGCGGGAGGCTCGCAACCCAGTACTTC.